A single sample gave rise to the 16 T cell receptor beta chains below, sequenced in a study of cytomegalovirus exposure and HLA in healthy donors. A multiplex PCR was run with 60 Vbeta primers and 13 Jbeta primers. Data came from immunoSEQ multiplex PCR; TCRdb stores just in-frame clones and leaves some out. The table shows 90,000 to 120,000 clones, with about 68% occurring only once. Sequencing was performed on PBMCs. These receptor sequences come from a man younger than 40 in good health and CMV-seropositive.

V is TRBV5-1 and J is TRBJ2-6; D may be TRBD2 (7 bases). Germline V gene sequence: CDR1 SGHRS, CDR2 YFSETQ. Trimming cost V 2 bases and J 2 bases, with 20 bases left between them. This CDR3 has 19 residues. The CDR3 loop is CASSFPHGGAVAGANVLTF. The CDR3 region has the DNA TGCGCCAGCAGCTTCCCCCATGGGGGGGCAGTTGCTGGGGCCAACGTCCTGACTTTC.

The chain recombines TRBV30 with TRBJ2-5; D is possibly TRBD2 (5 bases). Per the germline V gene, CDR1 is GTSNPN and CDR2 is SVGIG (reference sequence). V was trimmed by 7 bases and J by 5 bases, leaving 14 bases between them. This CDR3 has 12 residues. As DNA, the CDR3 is TGTGCCTCCGGACCGCCGGGGGAGACCCAGTACTTC. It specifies CASGPPGETQYF.

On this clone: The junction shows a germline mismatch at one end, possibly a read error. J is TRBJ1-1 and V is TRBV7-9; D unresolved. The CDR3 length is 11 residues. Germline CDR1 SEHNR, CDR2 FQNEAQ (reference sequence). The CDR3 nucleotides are TGTTCCAGCAGTTCAAATCGGGAAGCTTTCTTT. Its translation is CSSSSNREAFF. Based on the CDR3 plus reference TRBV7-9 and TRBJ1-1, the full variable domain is DTGVSQNPRHKITKRGQNVTFRCDPISEHNRLYWYRQTLGQGPEFLTYFQNEAQLEKSRLLSDRFSAERPKGSFSTLEIQRTEQGDSAMYLCSSSSNREAFFGQGTRLTVV.

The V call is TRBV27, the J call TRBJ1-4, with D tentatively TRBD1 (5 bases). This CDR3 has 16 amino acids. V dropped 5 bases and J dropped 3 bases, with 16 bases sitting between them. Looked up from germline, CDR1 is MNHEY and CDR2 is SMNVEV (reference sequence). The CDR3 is CASSRIAGYANEKLFF. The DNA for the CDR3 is TGTGCCAGCAGTAGAATAGCAGGGTATGCTAATGAAAAACTGTTTTTT.

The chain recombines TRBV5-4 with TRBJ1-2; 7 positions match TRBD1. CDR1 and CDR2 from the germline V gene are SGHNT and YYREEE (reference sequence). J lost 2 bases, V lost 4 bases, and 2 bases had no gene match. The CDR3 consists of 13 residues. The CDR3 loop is CASSQGQNYGYTF. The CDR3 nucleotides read TGTGCCAGCAGCCAGGGACAGAACTATGGCTACACCTTC.

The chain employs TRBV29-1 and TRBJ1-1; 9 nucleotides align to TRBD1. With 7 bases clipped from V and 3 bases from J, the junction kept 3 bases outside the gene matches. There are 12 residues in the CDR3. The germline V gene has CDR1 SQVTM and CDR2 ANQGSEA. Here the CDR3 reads CSADRGDTEAFF. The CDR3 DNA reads TGCAGCGCCGACAGGGGGGACACTGAAGCTTTCTTT.

Here the CDR3 reads CASSSDRGYQPQHF. Here the CDR3 DNA reads TGTGCCAGCAGCTCAGACAGGGGGTATCAGCCCCAGCATTTT. J is TRBJ1-5 and V is TRBV27; 9 bases are shared with TRBD1. The CDR3 loop spans 14 amino acids. V shed 6 bases, J shed 5 bases, and the junction held 5 bases outside the gene matches. Per germline, CDR1 MNHEY and CDR2 SMNVEV (reference sequence).

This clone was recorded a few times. The CDR3 region has the DNA TGCGCCAGCAGGGCGACAGGGGTACTCCAAGAGACCCAGTACTTC. Protein: CASRATGVLQETQYF. The rearrangement joins TRBV5-1 to TRBJ2-5; 8 nucleotides align to TRBD1. CDR1 is SGHRS and CDR2 is YFSETQ in the germline V gene. V lost 5 bases and J lost 1; bases outside the gene matches: 7. The CDR3 spans 15 residues.

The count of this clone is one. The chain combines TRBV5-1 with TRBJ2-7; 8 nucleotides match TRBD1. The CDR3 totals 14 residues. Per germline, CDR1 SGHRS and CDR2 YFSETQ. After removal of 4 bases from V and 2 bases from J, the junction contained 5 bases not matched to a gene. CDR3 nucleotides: TGCGCCAGCAGCGCCGGGACAGGAACCTACGAGCAGTACTTC. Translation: CASSAGTGTYEQYF.

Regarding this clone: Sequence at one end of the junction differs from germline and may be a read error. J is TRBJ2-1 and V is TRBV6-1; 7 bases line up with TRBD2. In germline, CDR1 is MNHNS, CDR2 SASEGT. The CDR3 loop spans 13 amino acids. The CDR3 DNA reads TGTACCAGCGTAAAGCGGGGCCGGGATGAGCAGTTCTTC. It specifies CTSVKRGRDEQFF.

The CDR3 nucleotides read TGTGCCAGCAGCCGGGGGAGCGGGGGATACAATGAGCAGTTCTTC. It specifies CASSRGSGGYNEQFF. The chain couples TRBV6-5 to TRBJ2-1; the match to TRBD2 covers 8 bases. Losses at the gene ends were 6 bases for V and 4 bases for J; bases not matched to a gene: 8. This CDR3 is built from 15 residues. The germline gives CDR1 MNHEY, CDR2 SVGAGI.

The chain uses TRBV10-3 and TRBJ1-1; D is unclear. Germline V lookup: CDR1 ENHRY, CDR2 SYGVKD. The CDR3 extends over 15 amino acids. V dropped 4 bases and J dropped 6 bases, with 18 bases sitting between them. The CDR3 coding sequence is TGTGCCATCAGTGCTTTCGTGGCAACCACATCTGAAGCTTTCTTT. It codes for CAISAFVATTSEAFF.

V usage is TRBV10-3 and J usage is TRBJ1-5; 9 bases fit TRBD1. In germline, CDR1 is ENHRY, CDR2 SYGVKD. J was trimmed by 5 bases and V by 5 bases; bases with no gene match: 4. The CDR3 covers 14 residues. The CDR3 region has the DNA TGTGCCATCAGTAAGACAGGGGGAGATCAGCCCCAGCATTTT. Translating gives CAISKTGGDQPQHF.

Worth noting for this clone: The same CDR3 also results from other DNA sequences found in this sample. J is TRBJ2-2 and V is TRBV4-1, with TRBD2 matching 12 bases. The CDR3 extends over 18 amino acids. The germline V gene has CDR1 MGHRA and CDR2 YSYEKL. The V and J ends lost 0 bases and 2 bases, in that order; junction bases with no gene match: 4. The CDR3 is CASSQETSGGLNTGELFF. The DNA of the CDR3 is TGCGCCAGCAGCCAAGAGACTAGCGGGGGCCTTAACACCGGGGAGCTGTTTTTT.

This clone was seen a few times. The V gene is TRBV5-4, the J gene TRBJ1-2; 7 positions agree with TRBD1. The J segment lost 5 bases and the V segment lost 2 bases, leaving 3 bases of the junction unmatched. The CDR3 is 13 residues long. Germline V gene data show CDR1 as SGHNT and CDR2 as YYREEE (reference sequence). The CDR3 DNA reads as TGTGCCAGCAGCTTTGACAGGGAGTATGGCTACACCTTC. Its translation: CASSFDREYGYTF.

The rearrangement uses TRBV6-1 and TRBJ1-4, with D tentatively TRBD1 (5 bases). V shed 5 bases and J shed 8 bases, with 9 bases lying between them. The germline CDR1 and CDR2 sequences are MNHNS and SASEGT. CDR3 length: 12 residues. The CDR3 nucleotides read TGTGCCAGCAGTCCCAAGGGGGAAAAACTGTTTTTT. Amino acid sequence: CASSPKGEKLFF.